The clone carrying this TCR beta chain has just a few counts. Its cognate antigen is unknown. Data came from immunoSEQ multiplex PCR; TCRdb stores just in-frame clones and leaves some out. The sample lists roughly 60,000 clones; approximately 85% were seen once. Described time point: week 23, last vaccination. A 20-mer mutant IDH1 peptide at 300 ug was injected subcutaneously with topical imiquimod. The data are from a study of a mutant IDH1 vaccine in newly diagnosed glioma. Study information: Prior therapy was radiotherapy, temozolomide, or both; most received both.

The CDR3 is 15 residues long. With 2 bases removed from V and 5 bases from J, the gap between germline ends came to 10 bases. CDR1 is SGHTA, CDR2 FQGNSA, per germline. The receptor comes from a young man with glioma. Sequenced material: PBMCs, taken from a glioma patient whose treatment included an IDH1 peptide vaccine. The chain has TRBV7-2 and TRBJ1-6; possibly TRBD1 for D (6 bases). The CDR3 spells CASSLFPGDNSPLHF. CDR3 sequence (DNA): TGTGCCAGCAGCTTATTCCCAGGGGATAATTCACCCCTCCACTTT.